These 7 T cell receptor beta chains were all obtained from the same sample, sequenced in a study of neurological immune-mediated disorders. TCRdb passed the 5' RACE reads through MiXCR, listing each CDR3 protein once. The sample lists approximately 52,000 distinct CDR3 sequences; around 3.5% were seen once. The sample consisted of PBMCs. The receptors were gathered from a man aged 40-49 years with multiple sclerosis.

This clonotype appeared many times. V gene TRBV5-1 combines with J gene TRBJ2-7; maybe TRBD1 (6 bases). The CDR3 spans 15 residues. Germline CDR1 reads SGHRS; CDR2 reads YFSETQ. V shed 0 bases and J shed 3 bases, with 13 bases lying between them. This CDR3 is CASSLDGDTYYEQYF. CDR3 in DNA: TGCGCCAGCAGCTTGGACGGGGACACATACTACGAGCAGTACTTC.

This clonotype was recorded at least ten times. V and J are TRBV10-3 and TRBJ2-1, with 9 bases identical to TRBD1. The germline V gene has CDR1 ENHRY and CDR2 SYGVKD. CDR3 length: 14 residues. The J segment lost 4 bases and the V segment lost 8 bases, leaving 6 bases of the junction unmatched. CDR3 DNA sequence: TGTGCCATCCGGGGGACAGGGACTTACAATGAGCAGTTCTTC. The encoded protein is CAIRGTGTYNEQFF.

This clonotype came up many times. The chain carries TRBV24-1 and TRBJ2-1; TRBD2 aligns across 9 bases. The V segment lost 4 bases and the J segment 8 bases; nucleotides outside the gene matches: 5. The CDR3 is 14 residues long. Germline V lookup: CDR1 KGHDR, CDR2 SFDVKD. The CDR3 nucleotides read TGTGCCACCAGTGAAGGGACTAGCATCGATGAGCAGTTCTTC. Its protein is CATSEGTSIDEQFF.

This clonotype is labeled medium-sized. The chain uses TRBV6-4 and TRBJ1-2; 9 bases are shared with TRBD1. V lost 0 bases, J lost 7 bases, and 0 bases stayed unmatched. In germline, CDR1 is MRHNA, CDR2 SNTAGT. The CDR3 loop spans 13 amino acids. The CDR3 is CASSDSDRGGYTF. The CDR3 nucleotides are TGTGCCAGCAGTGACTCGGACAGGGGTGGCTACACCTTC.

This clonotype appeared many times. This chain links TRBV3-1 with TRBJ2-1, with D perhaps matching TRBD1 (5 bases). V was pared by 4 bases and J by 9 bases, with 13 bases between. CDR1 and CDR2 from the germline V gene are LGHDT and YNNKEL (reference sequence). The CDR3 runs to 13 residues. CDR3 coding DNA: TGTGCCAGCAGCCCCCCCCAGGGCGGTGAGCAGTTCTTC. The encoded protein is CASSPPQGGEQFF.

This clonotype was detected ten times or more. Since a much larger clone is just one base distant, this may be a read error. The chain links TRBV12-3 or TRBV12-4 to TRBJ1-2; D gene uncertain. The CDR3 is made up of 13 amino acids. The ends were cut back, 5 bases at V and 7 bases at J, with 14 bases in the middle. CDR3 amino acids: CASSDQKGSGYTF. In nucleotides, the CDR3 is TGTGCCAGCAGTGATCAAAAGGGCTCTGGCTACACCTTC.

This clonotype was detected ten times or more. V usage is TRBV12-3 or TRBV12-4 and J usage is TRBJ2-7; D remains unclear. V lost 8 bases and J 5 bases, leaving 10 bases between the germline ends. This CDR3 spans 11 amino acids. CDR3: CASRRFHEQYF. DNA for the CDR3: TGTGCCAGCCGGCGGTTCCACGAGCAGTACTTC.